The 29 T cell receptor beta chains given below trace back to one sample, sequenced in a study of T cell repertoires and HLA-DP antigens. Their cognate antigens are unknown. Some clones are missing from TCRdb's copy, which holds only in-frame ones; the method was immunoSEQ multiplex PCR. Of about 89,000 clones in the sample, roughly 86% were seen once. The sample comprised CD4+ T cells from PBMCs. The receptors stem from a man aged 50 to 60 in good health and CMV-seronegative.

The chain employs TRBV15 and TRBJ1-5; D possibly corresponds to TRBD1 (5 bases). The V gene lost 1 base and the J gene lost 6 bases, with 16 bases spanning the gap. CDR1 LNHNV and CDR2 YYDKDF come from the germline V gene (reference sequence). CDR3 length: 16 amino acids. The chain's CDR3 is CATSRVLSGQSQPQHF. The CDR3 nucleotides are TGTGCCACCAGCAGAGTATTGTCGGGGCAGAGTCAGCCCCAGCATTTT.

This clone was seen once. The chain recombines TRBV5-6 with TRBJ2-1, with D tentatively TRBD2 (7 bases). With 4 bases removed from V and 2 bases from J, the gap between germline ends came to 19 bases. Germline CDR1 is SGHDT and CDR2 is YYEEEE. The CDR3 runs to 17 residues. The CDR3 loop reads CASSDGGRGITYNEQFF. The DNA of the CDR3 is TGTGCCAGCAGCGATGGGGGGCGGGGGATCACCTACAATGAGCAGTTCTTC.

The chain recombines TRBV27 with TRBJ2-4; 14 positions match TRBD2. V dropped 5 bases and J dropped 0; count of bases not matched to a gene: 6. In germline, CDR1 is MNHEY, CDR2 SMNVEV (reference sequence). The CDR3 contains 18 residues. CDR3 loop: CASSRLAGGTLAKNIQYF. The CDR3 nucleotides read TGTGCCAGCAGTAGACTAGCGGGGGGGACCTTAGCCAAAAACATTCAGTACTTC.

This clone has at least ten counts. CDR3 in amino acids: CASSHSSSYNSPLHF. The CDR3 region has the DNA TGTGCCAGCAGTCATTCAAGCTCCTATAATTCACCCCTCCACTTT. The chain combines TRBV6-5 with TRBJ1-6; no clear D. Trimming stripped 5 bases from V and 0 bases from J, with 8 bases between. Germline V lookup: CDR1 MNHEY, CDR2 SVGAGI. The CDR3 runs 15 residues.

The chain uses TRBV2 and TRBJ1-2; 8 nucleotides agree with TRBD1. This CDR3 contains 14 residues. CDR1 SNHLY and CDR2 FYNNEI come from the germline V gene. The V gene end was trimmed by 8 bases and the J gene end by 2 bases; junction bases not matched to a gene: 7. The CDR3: CASRGQVGNYGYTF. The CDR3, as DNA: TGTGCCAGCCGGGGACAGGTTGGAAACTATGGCTACACCTTC.

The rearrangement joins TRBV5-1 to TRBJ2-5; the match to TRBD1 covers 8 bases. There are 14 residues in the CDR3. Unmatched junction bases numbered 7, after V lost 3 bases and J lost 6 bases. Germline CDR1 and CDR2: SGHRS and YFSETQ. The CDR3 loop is CASSSAGGMKTQYF. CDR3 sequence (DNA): TGCGCCAGCAGCTCGGCAGGGGGCATGAAGACCCAGTACTTC.

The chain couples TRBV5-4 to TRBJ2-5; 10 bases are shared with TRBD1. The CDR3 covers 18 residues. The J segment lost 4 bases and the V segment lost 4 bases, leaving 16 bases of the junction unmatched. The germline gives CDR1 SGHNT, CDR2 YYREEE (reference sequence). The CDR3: CASSHGLETGGFGETQYF. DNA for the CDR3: TGTGCCAGCAGCCATGGTTTAGAGACAGGGGGCTTCGGAGAGACCCAGTACTTC.

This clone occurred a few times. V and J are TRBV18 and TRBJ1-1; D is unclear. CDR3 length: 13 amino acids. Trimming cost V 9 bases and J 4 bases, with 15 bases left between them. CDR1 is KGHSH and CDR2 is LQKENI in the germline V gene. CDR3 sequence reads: CASSWNKGTEAFF. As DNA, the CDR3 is TGTGCCAGTTCATGGAATAAAGGCACTGAAGCTTTCTTT.

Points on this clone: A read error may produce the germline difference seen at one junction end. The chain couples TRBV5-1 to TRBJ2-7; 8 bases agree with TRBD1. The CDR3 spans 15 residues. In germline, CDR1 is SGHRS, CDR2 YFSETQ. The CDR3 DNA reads TGCGCCAGCAGCTTGGACAGTACAGGGGGGTACGGGCAGTACTTC. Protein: CASSLDSTGGYGQYF.

Here the CDR3 DNA reads TGTGCCAGCAGTGAAGGGACAGCAACTAATGAAAAACTGTTTTTT. Translated, it gives CASSEGTATNEKLFF. The gene calls are TRBV2 and TRBJ1-4, with D perhaps TRBD1 (6 bases). The CDR3 is 15 amino acids. V was pared by 1 base and J by 0 bases, with 6 bases between. Germline lookup yields CDR1 SNHLY and CDR2 FYNNEI.

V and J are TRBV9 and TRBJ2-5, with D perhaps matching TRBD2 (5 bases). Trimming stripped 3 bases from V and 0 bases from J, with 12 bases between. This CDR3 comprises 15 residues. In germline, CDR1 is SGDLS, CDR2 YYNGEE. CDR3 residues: CASSAVGSYQETQYF. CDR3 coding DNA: TGTGCCAGCAGCGCCGTGGGGAGCTACCAAGAGACCCAGTACTTC.

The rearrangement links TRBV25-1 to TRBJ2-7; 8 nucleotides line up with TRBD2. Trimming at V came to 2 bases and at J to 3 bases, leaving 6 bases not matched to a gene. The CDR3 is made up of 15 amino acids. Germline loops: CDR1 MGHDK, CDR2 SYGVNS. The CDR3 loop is CASSEGLADFYEQYF. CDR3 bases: TGTGCCAGCAGTGAAGGACTAGCAGACTTCTACGAGCAGTACTTC.

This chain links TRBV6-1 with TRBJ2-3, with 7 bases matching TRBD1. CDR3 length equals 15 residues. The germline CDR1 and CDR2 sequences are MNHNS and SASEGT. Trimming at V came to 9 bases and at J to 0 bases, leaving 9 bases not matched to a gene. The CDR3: CASTNRDSSTDTQYF. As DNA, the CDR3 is TGTGCCAGTACAAACCGGGACAGTAGCACAGATACGCAGTATTTT.

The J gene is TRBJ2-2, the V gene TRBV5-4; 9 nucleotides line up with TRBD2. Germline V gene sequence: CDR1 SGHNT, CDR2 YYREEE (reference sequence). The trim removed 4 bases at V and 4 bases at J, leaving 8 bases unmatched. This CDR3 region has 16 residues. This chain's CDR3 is CASSHVLAGFTGELFF. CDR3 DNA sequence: TGTGCCAGCAGCCACGTACTAGCGGGTTTCACCGGGGAGCTGTTTTTT. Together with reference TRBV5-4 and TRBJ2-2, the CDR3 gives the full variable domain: ETGVTQSPTHLIKTRGQQVTLRCSSQSGHNTVSWYQQALGQGPQFIFQYYREEENGRGNFPPRFSGLQFPNYSSELNVNALELDDSALYLCASSHVLAGFTGELFFGEGSRLTVL.

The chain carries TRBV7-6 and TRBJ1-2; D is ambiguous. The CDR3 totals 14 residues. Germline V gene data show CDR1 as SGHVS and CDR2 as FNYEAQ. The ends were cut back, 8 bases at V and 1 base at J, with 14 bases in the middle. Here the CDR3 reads CASAPGGSNYGYTF. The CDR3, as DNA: TGTGCCAGCGCCCCCGGCGGGAGTAACTATGGCTACACCTTC. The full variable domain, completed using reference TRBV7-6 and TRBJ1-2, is GAGVSQSPRYKVTKRGQDVALRCDPISGHVSLYWYRQALGQGPEFLTYFNYEAQQDKSGLPNDRFSAERPEGSISTLTIQRTEQRDSAMYRCASAPGGSNYGYTFGSGTRLTVV.

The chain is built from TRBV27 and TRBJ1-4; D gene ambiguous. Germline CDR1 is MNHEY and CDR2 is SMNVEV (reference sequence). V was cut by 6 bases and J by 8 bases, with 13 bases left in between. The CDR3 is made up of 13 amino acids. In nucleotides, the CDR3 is TGTGCCAGCAGCCCCCGGTTCGGCGAAAAACTGTTTTTT. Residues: CASSPRFGEKLFF.

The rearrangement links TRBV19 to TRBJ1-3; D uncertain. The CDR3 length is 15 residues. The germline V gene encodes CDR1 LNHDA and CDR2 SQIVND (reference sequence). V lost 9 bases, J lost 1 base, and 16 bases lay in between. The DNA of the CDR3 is TGTGCCAGCACTGAGGTCGCGGCTTCTGGAAACACCATATATTTT. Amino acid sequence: CASTEVAASGNTIYF.

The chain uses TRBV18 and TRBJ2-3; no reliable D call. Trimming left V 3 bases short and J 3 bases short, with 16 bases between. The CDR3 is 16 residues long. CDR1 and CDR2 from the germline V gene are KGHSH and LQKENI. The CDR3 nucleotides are TGTGCCAGCTCACCCCCGTGGGGTAGTGGGACAGATACGCAGTATTTT. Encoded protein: CASSPPWGSGTDTQYF.

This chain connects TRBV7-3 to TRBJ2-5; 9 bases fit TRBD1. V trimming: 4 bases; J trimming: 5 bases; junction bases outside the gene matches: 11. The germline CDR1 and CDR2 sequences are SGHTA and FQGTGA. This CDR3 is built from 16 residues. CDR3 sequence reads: CASSSVPGQGRETQYF. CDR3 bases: TGTGCCAGCAGCTCTGTCCCGGGACAGGGTAGGGAGACCCAGTACTTC.

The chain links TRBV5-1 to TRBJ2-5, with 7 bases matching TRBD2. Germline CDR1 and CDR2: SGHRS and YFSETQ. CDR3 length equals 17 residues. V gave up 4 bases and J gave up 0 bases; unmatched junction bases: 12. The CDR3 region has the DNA TGCGCCAGCAGCCCCGGCGGGCTAGCGGACTACCAAGAGACCCAGTACTTC. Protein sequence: CASSPGGLADYQETQYF.

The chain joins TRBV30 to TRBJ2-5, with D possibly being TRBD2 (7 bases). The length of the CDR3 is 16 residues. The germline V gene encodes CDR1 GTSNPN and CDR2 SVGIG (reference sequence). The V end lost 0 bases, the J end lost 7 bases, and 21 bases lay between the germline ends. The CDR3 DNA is TGTGCCTGGAGTGTAGAGGGGGGGGTCGCAGGGTGGACCCAGTACTTC. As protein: CAWSVEGGVAGWTQYF.

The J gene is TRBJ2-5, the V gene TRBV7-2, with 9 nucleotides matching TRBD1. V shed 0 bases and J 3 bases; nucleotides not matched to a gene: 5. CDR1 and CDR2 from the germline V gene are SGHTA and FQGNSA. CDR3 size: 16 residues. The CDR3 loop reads CASSLAGTGKKETQYF. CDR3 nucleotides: TGTGCCAGCAGCTTAGCCGGGACAGGGAAAAAAGAGACCCAGTACTTC.

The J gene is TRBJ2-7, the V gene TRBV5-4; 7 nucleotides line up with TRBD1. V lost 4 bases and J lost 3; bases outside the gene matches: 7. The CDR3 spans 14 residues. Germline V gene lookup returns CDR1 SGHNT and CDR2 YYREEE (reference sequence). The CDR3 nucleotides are TGTGCCAGCAGCCTCGGACAGGCCAGCTACGAGCAGTACTTC. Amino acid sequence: CASSLGQASYEQYF. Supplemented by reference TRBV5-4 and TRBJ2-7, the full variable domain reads ETGVTQSPTHLIKTRGQQVTLRCSSQSGHNTVSWYQQALGQGPQFIFQYYREEENGRGNFPPRFSGLQFPNYSSELNVNALELDDSALYLCASSLGQASYEQYFGPGTRLTVT.

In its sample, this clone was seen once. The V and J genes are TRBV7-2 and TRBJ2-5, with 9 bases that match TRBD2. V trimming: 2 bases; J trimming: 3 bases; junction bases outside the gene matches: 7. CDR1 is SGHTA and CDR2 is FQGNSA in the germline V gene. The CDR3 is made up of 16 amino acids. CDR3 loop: CASSLSLAGSKETQYF. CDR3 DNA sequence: TGTGCCAGCAGCTTATCGCTAGCGGGGTCCAAAGAGACCCAGTACTTC.

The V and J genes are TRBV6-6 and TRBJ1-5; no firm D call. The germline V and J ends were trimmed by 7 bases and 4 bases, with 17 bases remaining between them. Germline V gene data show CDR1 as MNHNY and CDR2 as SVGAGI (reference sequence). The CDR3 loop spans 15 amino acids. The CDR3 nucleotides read TGTGCCAGCACCCTCTTGGGAGGGAAGAATCAGCCCCAGCATTTT. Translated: CASTLLGGKNQPQHF.

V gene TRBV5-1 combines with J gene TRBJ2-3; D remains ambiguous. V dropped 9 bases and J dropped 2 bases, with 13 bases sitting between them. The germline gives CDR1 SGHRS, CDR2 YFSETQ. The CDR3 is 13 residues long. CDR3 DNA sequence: TGCGCCACCGCCATCGGCGTCACAGATACGCAGTATTTT. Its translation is CATAIGVTDTQYF.

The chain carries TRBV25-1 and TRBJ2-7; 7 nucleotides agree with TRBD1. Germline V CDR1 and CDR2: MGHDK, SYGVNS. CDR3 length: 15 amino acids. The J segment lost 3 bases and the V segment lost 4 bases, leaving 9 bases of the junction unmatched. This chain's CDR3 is CASSAPGTVLYEQYF. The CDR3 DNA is TGTGCCAGCAGTGCTCCCGGGACAGTCCTCTACGAGCAGTACTTC.

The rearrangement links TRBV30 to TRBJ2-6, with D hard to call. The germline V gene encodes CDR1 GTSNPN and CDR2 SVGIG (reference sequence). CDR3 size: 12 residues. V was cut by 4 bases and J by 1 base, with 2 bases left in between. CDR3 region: CAWNSGANVLTF. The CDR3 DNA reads TGTGCCTGGAATTCTGGGGCCAACGTCCTGACTTTC. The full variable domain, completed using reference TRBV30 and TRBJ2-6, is SQTIHQWPATLVQPVGSPLSLECTVEGTSNPNLYWYRQAAGRGLQLLFYSVGIGQISSEVPQNLSASRPQDRQFILSSKKLLLSDSGFYLCAWNSGANVLTFGAGSRLTVL.

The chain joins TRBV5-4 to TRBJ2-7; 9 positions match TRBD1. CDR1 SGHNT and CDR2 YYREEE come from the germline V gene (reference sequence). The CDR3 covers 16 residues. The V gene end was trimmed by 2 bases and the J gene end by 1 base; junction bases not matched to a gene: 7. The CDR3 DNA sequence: TGTGCCAGCAGCTTTATACAGGGGGCGCATTCCTACGAGCAGTACTTC. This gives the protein CASSFIQGAHSYEQYF. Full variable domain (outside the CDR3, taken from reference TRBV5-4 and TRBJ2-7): ETGVTQSPTHLIKTRGQQVTLRCSSQSGHNTVSWYQQALGQGPQFIFQYYREEENGRGNFPPRFSGLQFPNYSSELNVNALELDDSALYLCASSFIQGAHSYEQYFGPGTRLTVT.